A selection of T cell receptor beta chains follows, all from one sample in a study of blood T cells in healthy people across ages. TCRdb recomputed calls from the 5' RACE reads with MiXCR, one row per CDR3 protein. The table lists about 970,000 distinct CDR3 sequences, 51% of them singletons. Specimen: blood. Source of these receptors: a woman in her sixties or seventies in good health. Each CDR3 is given with its conserved first and last residue. D genes are given only for firm matches. The size field is filled for only some rows; it gives once, few, many or a size class.

abundance	j_gene	d_gene	len	v_gene	CDR3aa	CDR3nt
-	TRBJ1-2	-	9	TRBV20-1	CSALYGYTF	TGCAGTGCCCTTTATGGCTACACCTTC
-	TRBJ2-1	-	12	TRBV4-1	CASSQVANKQFF	TGCGCCAGCAGCCAAGTAGCGAACAAGCAGTTCTTC
few	TRBJ2-7	-	16	TRBV27	CASSTLTAPFPYEQYF	TGTGCCAGCAGTACCCTGACAGCCCCATTCCCCTACGAGCAGTACTTC
-	TRBJ2-5	-	16	TRBV21-1	CASSKANGSSQETQYF	TGTGCCAGCAGCAAAGCGAATGGTTCAAGCCAAGAGACCCAGTACTTC
-	TRBJ2-7	-	16	TRBV7-9	CASSSYNLGERYEQYF	TGTGCCAGCAGCTCTTACAACCTGGGGGAGCGGTACGAGCAGTACTTC
few	TRBJ2-5	-	13	TRBV5-1	CASADPGEETQYF	TGCGCCAGCGCCGATCCAGGGGAAGAGACCCAGTACTTC
-	TRBJ2-4	-	15	TRBV5-1	CASSSLEGGENIQYF	TGCGCCAGCAGCTCTCTCGAGGGCGGAGAAAACATTCAGTACTTC
-	TRBJ2-3	-	14	TRBV29-1	CSVEGASATDTQYF	TGCAGCGTTGAAGGGGCTAGCGCCACAGATACGCAGTATTTT
many	TRBJ2-7	-	14	TRBV7-9	CASSAGTDSYEQYF	TGTGCCAGCAGTGCGGGAACAGATTCCTACGAGCAGTACTTC
-	TRBJ2-5	-	12	TRBV2	CASSEGIETQYF	TGTGCCAGCAGTGAAGGGATAGAGACCCAGTACTTC
once	TRBJ2-4	TRBD2	16	TRBV5-1	CASSAGTSGYKNIQYF	TGCGCCAGCAGCGCCGGGACTAGCGGTTACAAAAACATTCAGTACTTC
-	TRBJ2-7	-	14	TRBV5-1	CASSTDRFNYEQYF	TGCGCCAGCAGCACCGACAGGTTTAACTACGAGCAGTACTTC
few	TRBJ2-5	TRBD2	17	TRBV20-1	CSASNLGTRGRRETQYF	TGCAGTGCTAGCAATCTCGGGACTAGGGGACGACGGGAGACCCAGTACTTC
-	TRBJ1-5	-	13	TRBV18	CASSPAANQPQHF	TGTGCCAGCTCCCCGGCAGCCAATCAGCCCCAGCATTTT
-	TRBJ2-7	TRBD1	15	TRBV4-2	CASRQTWGQGYEQYF	TGTGCCAGCAGACAAACTTGGGGACAGGGCTACGAGCAGTACTTC
-	TRBJ2-3	-	12	TRBV10-1	CASSENLDTQYF	TGCGCCAGCAGTGAGAACTTAGATACGCAGTATTTT
-	TRBJ2-1	-	15	TRBV4-1	CASSRGLSGDNEQFF	TGCGCCAGCAGCCGCGGCTTGAGCGGCGACAATGAGCAGTTCTTC
-	TRBJ2-2	-	16	TRBV7-3	CASSRQTGFYTGELFF	TGTGCCAGCAGCCGTCAGACAGGTTTTTACACCGGGGAGCTGTTTTTT
-	TRBJ2-3	TRBD2	15	TRBV2	CASKSLAVSTDTQYF	TGTGCCAGCAAAAGTCTAGCGGTTAGCACAGATACGCAGTATTTT
-	TRBJ2-2	-	16	TRBV5-1	CASMLGILVGAGELFF	TGCGCCAGCATGCTTGGAATTTTAGTGGGAGCCGGGGAGCTGTTTTTT
few	TRBJ2-1	-	13	TRBV7-2	CASTPRPRGEQFF	TGTGCCAGCACCCCGCGGCCCCGGGGTGAGCAGTTCTTC